These 20 T cell receptor beta chains originate from one sample sequenced in a study of cytomegalovirus exposure and HLA in healthy donors. Assay: immunoSEQ multiplex PCR; the TCRdb copy retains only in-frame clones and omits some. The data show 71,000 or so clones, approximately 93% seen once. The sequencing sample was made of PBMCs. The receptors were gathered from a woman aged 18-30 years in good health and CMV-seropositive.

J is TRBJ1-1 and V is TRBV5-6; D is uncertain. Per germline, CDR1 SGHDT and CDR2 YYEEEE. Trimming pared 0 bases from V and 0 bases from J, leaving 12 bases between. There are 16 residues in the CDR3. The CDR3 nucleotides read TGTGCCAGCAGCTTGGCAACGGGAACCATGAACACTGAAGCTTTCTTT. Its protein is CASSLATGTMNTEAFF.

The chain recombines TRBV28 with TRBJ2-7, with D tentatively TRBD1 (6 bases). Trimming took off 6 bases at V and 11 bases at J, with 14 bases between the two ends. Germline CDR1 MDHEN, CDR2 SYDVKM. This CDR3 comprises 11 residues. CDR3 in amino acids: CASRPRTEEYF. CDR3 nucleotides: TGTGCCAGCAGGCCGAGGACAGAGGAGTACTTC.

The chain links TRBV29-1 to TRBJ1-6; maybe TRBD1 (5 bases). Germline assignment: CDR1 SQVTM and CDR2 ANQGSEA. V was shortened by 5 bases and J by 7 bases, with 12 bases between the two germline ends. This CDR3 comprises 13 residues. The CDR3 loop is CSVQGRTNSPLHF. CDR3 coding DNA: TGCAGCGTTCAGGGCAGAACCAATTCACCCCTCCACTTT.

The genes are TRBV2 and TRBJ2-1; 11 bases line up with TRBD2. The V gene's germline CDR1 is SNHLY and CDR2 FYNNEI. This CDR3 region has 15 residues. The J segment lost 4 bases and the V segment lost 6 bases, leaving 5 bases of the junction unmatched. The CDR3 is CASRPGLAAYNEQFF. The CDR3 coding sequence is TGTGCCAGCAGGCCGGGACTAGCGGCTTACAATGAGCAGTTCTTC.

V and J are TRBV7-9 and TRBJ1-1; the D gene is possibly TRBD1 (5 bases). The CDR3 runs 13 residues. Germline CDR1 is SEHNR and CDR2 is FQNEAQ (reference sequence). Trimming took off 5 bases at V and 3 bases at J, with 10 bases between the two ends. The CDR3 DNA is TGTGCCAGCAGCGCGCAGGGTGACACTGAAGCTTTCTTT. It codes for CASSAQGDTEAFF.

This chain connects TRBV4-2 to TRBJ2-2; 8 nucleotides match TRBD2. CDR1 LGHNA and CDR2 YNFKEQ come from the germline V gene. CDR3 length equals 17 residues. Trimming at V came to 0 bases and at J to 3 bases, leaving 6 bases not matched to a gene. CDR3 residues: CASSQDIVAGYTGELFF. CDR3 nucleotides: TGTGCCAGCAGCCAAGATATCGTAGCGGGATACACCGGGGAGCTGTTTTTT.

V gene TRBV23-1 combines with J gene TRBJ2-5; no firm D call. TRBV23-1 is labeled an ORF, and its function is uncertain. The CDR3 is 12 amino acids. Trimming pared 3 bases from V and 5 bases from J, leaving 7 bases between. As DNA, the CDR3 is TGCGCCAGCAGTCATTGCCAGGAGACCCAGTACTTC. It encodes CASSHCQETQYF.

The gene calls are TRBV6-5 and TRBJ2-7; 7 nucleotides match TRBD1. Germline V gives CDR1 MNHEY, CDR2 SVGAGI. V lost 0 bases to trimming and J lost 0 bases; unmatched junction nucleotides: 2. The CDR3 contains 15 residues. The CDR3 here is CASSYSEGASYEQYF. The CDR3 region has the DNA TGTGCCAGCAGTTACTCTGAGGGGGCCTCCTACGAGCAGTACTTC.

The chain is built from TRBV9 and TRBJ2-7; the match to TRBD1 covers 8 bases. Germline V gives CDR1 SGDLS, CDR2 YYNGEE. Germline trimming cut 3 bases from V and 3 bases from J; bases unmatched to any gene: 5. The CDR3 spans 14 residues. The CDR3 DNA sequence: TGTGCCAGCAGCGGGGGGGACAGGTACTACGAGCAGTACTTC. It codes for CASSGGDRYYEQYF. The entire variable domain, with the rest obtained from reference TRBV9 and TRBJ2-7, is as follows: DSGVTQTPKHLITATGQRVTLRCSPRSGDLSVYWYQQSLDQGLQFLIQYYNGEERAKGNILERFSAQQFPDLHSELNLSSLELGDSALYFCASSGGDRYYEQYFGPGTRLTVT.

The chain uses TRBV9 and TRBJ2-1; 8 nucleotides agree with TRBD2. Germline lookup yields CDR1 SGDLS and CDR2 YYNGEE. The CDR3 runs to 16 residues. The trim removed 3 bases at V and 3 bases at J, leaving 8 bases unmatched. The CDR3 DNA follows: TGTGCCAGCAGCGGACCCGGGACTAGGGGCTACAATGAGCAGTTCTTC. Its protein is CASSGPGTRGYNEQFF.

V and J are TRBV4-1 and TRBJ2-3, with 12 nucleotides matching TRBD2. The junction had 5 bases not matched to a gene; V was cut back by 4 bases and J by 0 bases. Per germline, CDR1 MGHRA and CDR2 YSYEKL. The CDR3 is 17 residues long. CDR3 loop: CASSLFGLAGSTDTQYF. The CDR3 nucleotides read TGCGCCAGCAGCCTTTTTGGACTAGCGGGGAGCACAGATACGCAGTATTTT.

The chain has TRBV27 and TRBJ2-7; tentative D call: TRBD2 (5 bases). Germline lookup yields CDR1 MNHEY and CDR2 SMNVEV (reference sequence). Trimming shortened V by 8 bases and J by 1 base, and 12 bases separated the two germline ends. The CDR3 sequence is 13 residues long. CDR3 sequence: CASGPGMSYEQYF. The CDR3 DNA is TGTGCCAGCGGCCCCGGGATGTCCTACGAGCAGTACTTC.

The chain has TRBV7-2 and TRBJ1-4; D ambiguous. Germline assignment: CDR1 SGHTA and CDR2 FQGNSA. The CDR3 extends over 14 amino acids. V lost 5 bases and J 6 bases, leaving 13 bases between the germline ends. The CDR3 protein is CASSPRGRDEKLFF. The CDR3 bases are TGTGCCAGCAGCCCAAGAGGGAGGGATGAAAAACTGTTTTTT.

The chain recombines TRBV7-2 with TRBJ2-3; 7 bases map to TRBD1. The CDR3 runs to 17 residues. Germline V gene data show CDR1 as SGHTA and CDR2 as FQGNSA. V lost 0 bases and J lost 0; bases outside the gene matches: 6. CDR3 coding DNA: TGTGCCAGCAGCTTAGCGAGACAGGGTCTGAGCACAGATACGCAGTATTTT. Its translation is CASSLARQGLSTDTQYF.

This chain joins TRBV7-2 and TRBJ2-1, with D perhaps matching TRBD2 (7 bases). The CDR3 totals 15 residues. V lost 2 bases, J lost 5 bases, and 13 bases lay in between. Germline CDR1 and CDR2: SGHTA and FQGNSA. CDR3 region: CASSLRRGGNNEQFF. The DNA of the CDR3 is TGTGCCAGCAGCTTACGCAGGGGAGGGAACAATGAGCAGTTCTTC.

This chain uses TRBV28 with TRBJ2-5; 11 bases agree with TRBD2. Germline V gene sequence: CDR1 MDHEN, CDR2 SYDVKM. J gave up 4 bases and V 8 bases, and 12 bases lay outside the gene matches. The length of the CDR3 is 16 residues. Written as DNA, the CDR3 is TGTGCCAGCCAAACAACTAGCGGGGGAGGCGGAGAGACCCAGTACTTC. This encodes CASQTTSGGGGETQYF.

The J gene is TRBJ2-7, the V gene TRBV15, with 8 bases that match TRBD2. After removal of 4 bases from V and 6 bases from J, the junction contained 11 bases not matched to a gene. Germline CDR1 reads LNHNV; CDR2 reads YYDKDF (reference sequence). This CDR3 has 15 residues. The CDR3, as DNA: TGTGCCACCAGCACCGGAACCGGGACTAGGGGCGAGCAGTACTTC. Its translation: CATSTGTGTRGEQYF.

The CDR3 sequence is CASSARQGAYNEQFF. CDR3 sequence (DNA): TGTGCCAGCAGCGCGCGACAGGGGGCCTACAATGAGCAGTTCTTC. The chain employs TRBV11-3 and TRBJ2-1; 9 nucleotides line up with TRBD1. The junction had 4 bases not matched to a gene; V was cut back by 5 bases and J by 2 bases. Germline values: CDR1 SGHNT, CDR2 YENEEA. The CDR3 totals 15 residues. Full variable domain (rest looked up from reference TRBV11-3 and TRBJ2-1): EAGVVQSPRYKIIEKKQPVAFWCNPISGHNTLYWYLQNLGQGPELLIRYENEEAVDDSQLPKDRFSAERLKGVDSTLKIQPAELGDSAVYLCASSARQGAYNEQFFGPGTRLTVL.

The rearrangement joins TRBV11-2 to TRBJ2-1; D remains unclear. Deletions cut 2 bases from V and 3 bases from J, with 5 bases between. Germline values: CDR1 SGHAT, CDR2 FQNNGV. CDR3 length: 13 residues. The CDR3 bases are TGTGCCAGCAGCTTATCTAGCTACAATGAGCAGTTCTTC. It yields the protein CASSLSSYNEQFF.

V gene TRBV7-3 combines with J gene TRBJ1-2; 8 positions match TRBD1. V lost 5 bases to trimming and J lost 5 bases; unmatched junction nucleotides: 7. Germline CDR1 is SGHTA and CDR2 is FQGTGA. This CDR3 contains 14 residues. The CDR3 reads CASSAATGDYGYTF. In DNA, the CDR3 is TGTGCCAGCAGCGCCGCGACAGGGGATTATGGCTACACCTTC.